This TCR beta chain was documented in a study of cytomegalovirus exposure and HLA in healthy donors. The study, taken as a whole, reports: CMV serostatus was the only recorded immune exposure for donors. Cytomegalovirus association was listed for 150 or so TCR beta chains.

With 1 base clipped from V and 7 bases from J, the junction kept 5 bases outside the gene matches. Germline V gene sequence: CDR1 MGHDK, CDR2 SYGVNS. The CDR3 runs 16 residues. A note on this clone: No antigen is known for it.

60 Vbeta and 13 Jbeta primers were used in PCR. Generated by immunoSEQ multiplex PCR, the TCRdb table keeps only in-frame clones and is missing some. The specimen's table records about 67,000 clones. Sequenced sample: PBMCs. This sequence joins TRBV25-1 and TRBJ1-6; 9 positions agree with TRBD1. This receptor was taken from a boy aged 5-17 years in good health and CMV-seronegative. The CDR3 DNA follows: TGTGCCAGCAGTGAATTGGACAGGGGAGAAAATTCACCCCTCCACTTT. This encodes CASSELDRGENSPLHF.